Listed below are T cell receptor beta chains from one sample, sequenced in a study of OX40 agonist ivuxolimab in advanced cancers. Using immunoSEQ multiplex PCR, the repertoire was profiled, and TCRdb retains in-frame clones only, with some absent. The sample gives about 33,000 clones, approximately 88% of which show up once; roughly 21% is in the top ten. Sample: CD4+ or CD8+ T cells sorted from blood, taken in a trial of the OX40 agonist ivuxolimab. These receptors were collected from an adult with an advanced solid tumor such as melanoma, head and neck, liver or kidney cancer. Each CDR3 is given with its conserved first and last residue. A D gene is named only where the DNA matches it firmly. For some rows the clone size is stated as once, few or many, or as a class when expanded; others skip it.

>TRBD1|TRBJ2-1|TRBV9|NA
TGTGCCAGCAGCGGACAGGGGATCTATGAGCAGTTCTTC
CASSGQGIYEQFF
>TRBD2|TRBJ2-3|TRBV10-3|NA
TGTGCCATCAGTGATCCTAGCGGGGAGAGCACAGATACGCAGTATTTT
CAISDPSGESTDTQYF
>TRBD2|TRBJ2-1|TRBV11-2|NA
TGTGCCAGCAGCGCAGAAGCGGGAGAGGACAATGAGCAGTTCTTC
CASSAEAGEDNEQFF
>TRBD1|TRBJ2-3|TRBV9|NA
TGTGCCAGCAGCGTTCAGACAGGGGGCATGACAGATACGCAGTATTTT
CASSVQTGGMTDTQYF
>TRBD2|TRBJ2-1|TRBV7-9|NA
TGTGCCAGCAGCCGGGGGGAGTCGTACTACAATGAGCAGTTCTTC
CASSRGESYYNEQFF
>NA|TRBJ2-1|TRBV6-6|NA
TGTGCCAGCAGTTACCGGGACAAGCCCTACAATGAGCAGTTCTTC
CASSYRDKPYNEQFF
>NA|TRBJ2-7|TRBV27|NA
TGTGCCAGCAGTTTGGGACCCCTCGGCTCCTACGAGCAGTACTTC
CASSLGPLGSYEQYF
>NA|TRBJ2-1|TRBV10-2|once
TGCGCCAGCAGTGAGTCGGGCTTGACCTACAATGAGCAGTTCTTC
CASSESGLTYNEQFF
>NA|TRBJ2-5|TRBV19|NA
TGTGCCAGTAGTCCTATCGTGGAGAACAAAGAGACCCAGTACTTC
CASSPIVENKETQYF
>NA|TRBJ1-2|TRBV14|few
TGTGCCAGCAGCCAAGGTGGGGCGCGGTATGGCTACACCTTC
CASSQGGARYGYTF
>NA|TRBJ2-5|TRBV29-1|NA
TGCAGCGCCTCCGTGGCAGGGCCACAAGAGACCCAGTACTTC
CSASVAGPQETQYF
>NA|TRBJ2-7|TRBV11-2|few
TGTGCCAGCAGCTTCGGAGCCTACGAGCAGTACTTC
CASSFGAYEQYF
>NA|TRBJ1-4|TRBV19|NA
TGTGCCAGTTCAAACCCGGGACCCAAACTGTTTTTT
CASSNPGPKLFF
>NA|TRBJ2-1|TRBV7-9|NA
TGTGCCAGCAGCCCCCTCGGGAATGAGCAGTTCTTC
CASSPLGNEQFF
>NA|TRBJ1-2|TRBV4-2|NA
TGTGCCAGCAGCCAAGACCCAACGGGGAGGAATGGCTACACCTTC
CASSQDPTGRNGYTF
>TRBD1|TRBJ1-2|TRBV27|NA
TGTGCCAGCAGTCTAGGGGGACAGTCCTATGGCTACACCTTC
CASSLGGQSYGYTF
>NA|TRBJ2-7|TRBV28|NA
TGTGCCAGCAGCTCTCGCATACAGGGTGGGTCCTACGAGCAGTACTTC
CASSSRIQGGSYEQYF
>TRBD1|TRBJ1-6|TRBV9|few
TGTGCCAGCAGCGGGGGACAGGGCGGTTCACCCCTCCACTTT
CASSGGQGGSPLHF
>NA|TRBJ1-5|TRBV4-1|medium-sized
TGCGCCAGCAGCCAAGAGTATAGCAATCAGCCCCAGCATTTT
CASSQEYSNQPQHF
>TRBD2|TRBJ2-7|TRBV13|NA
TGTGCCAGCAGCCCCGGACTAGCGGGAGGTGAGCAGTACTTC
CASSPGLAGGEQYF
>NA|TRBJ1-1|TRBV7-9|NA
TGTGCCAGCAGCTTAGCGGGTCAGGGCACGAACACTGAAGCTTTCTTT
CASSLAGQGTNTEAFF
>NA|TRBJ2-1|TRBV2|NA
TGTGCCAGCAGTGAAAGTGGGATAAGGGGTAATGAGCAGTTCTTC
CASSESGIRGNEQFF
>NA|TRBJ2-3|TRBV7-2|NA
TGTGCCAGCAGCTTAAAATCCGGGACGGCTAGCACAGATACGCAGTATTTT
CASSLKSGTASTDTQYF
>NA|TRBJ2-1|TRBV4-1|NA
TGCGCCAGCAGCCAAGTAGGACTCACGTCGGGCAATGAGCAGTTCTTC
CASSQVGLTSGNEQFF
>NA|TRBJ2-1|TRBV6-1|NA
TGTGCCAGCGGGGTGGCGGGGTCCTACAATGAGCAGTTCTTC
CASGVAGSYNEQFF
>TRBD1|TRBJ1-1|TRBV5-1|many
TGCGCCAGCAGCGTTTACAGGGGAAAGGACACTGAAGCTTTCTTT
CASSVYRGKDTEAFF
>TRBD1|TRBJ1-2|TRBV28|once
TGTGCCAGCAGTTTACAGGCAGGGGGCGGCTTCTATGGCTACACCTTC
CASSLQAGGGFYGYTF
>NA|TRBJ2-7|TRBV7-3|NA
TGTGCCAGCAGTCCTTCGGCAGCCCCTGGCGAGCAGTACTTC
CASSPSAAPGEQYF
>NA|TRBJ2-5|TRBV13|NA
TGTGCCAGCAGCTTAGGCTCGGGGACAAGGGAAGAGACCCAGTACTTC
CASSLGSGTREETQYF
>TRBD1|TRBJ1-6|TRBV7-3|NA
TGTGCCAGCAGCGTCGACAGGGGGCACGGTTCACCCCTCCACTTT
CASSVDRGHGSPLHF
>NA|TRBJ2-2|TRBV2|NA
TGTGCCAGCAGTGAAAGGGGCGTGGGGGGCTTCACCGGGGAGCTGTTTTTT
CASSERGVGGFTGELFF
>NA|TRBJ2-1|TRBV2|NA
TGTGCCAGCAGTGATACGTTGGCCTCCACCTCCTACAATGAGCAGTTCTTC
CASSDTLASTSYNEQFF
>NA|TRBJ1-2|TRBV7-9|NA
TGTGCCAGCAGCTTAGCGTGGGATGGCTACACCTTC
CASSLAWDGYTF
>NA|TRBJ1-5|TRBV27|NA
TGTGCCAGCAGTTTATCCCCACAGGGTCATCAGCCCCAGCATTTT
CASSLSPQGHQPQHF
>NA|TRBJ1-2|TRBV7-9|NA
TGTGCCAGCATCGCGGGGGTCGGGACAACGGGTGGCTACACCTTC
CASIAGVGTTGGYTF
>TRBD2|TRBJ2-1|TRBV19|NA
TGTGCCAGTAGCCTTTCTCTCGGACTAGCGAACAATGAGCAGTTCTTC
CASSLSLGLANNEQFF
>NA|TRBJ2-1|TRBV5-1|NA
TGCGCCAGCAGCTTTAGGACGTTTTACAATGAGCAGTTCTTC
CASSFRTFYNEQFF
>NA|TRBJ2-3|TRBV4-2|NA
TGTGCCAGCAGCCAAGATAGTCCCGGAGGTAACACAGATACGCAGTATTTT
CASSQDSPGGNTDTQYF
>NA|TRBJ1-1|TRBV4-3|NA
TGCGCCAGCAGCCAAGAGTTGGGGGGGGTGACTGAAGCTTTCTTT
CASSQELGGVTEAFF
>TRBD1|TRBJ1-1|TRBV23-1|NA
TGCGCCAGCAGTCAATCAAGGACAGGGATTATGAACACTGAAGCTTTCTTT
CASSQSRTGIMNTEAFF
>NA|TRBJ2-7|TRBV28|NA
TGTGCCAGCAGTTTGGGCGGCTACGAGCAGTACTTC
CASSLGGYEQYF
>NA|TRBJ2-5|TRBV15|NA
TGTGCCACCAGCAGAGATCTGGACAGCGGACGACAAGAGACCCAGTACTTC
CATSRDLDSGRQETQYF
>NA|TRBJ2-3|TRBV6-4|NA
TGTGCCAGCAGTGCGGAAGGTGGGACCTCAGATACGCAGTATTTT
CASSAEGGTSDTQYF
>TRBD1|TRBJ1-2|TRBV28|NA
TGTGCCAGCAGTTCCCCGGGACAGGGGGAAGGCTATGGCTACACCTTC
CASSSPGQGEGYGYTF
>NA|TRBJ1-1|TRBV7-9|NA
TGTGCCAGCAGCTTAGGGGACCGAGGGAACACTGAAGCTTTCTTT
CASSLGDRGNTEAFF
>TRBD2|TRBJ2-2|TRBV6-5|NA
TGTGCCAGCAGTTCGGGACTAGCGGGGTCCGGGGAGCTGTTTTTT
CASSSGLAGSGELFF
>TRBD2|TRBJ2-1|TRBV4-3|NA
TGCGCCAGCAGCCCACTAGCGGGGGCCCGAAATGAGCAGTTCTTC
CASSPLAGARNEQFF
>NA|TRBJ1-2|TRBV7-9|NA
TGTGCCAGCTCGGCCCGCCGGGAACCCCACGATGGCTACACCTTC
CASSARREPHDGYTF
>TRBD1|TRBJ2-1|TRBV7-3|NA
TGTGCCAGCAGCTTGGGTACAGGGGTATACAATGAGCAGTTCTTC
CASSLGTGVYNEQFF
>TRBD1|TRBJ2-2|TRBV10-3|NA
TGTGCCATCAGTGAGTCGGTAACAGGGGGCACCGGGGAGCTGTTTTTT
CAISESVTGGTGELFF
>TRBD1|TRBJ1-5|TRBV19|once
TGTGCCAGTAGTGCGAGAGGACAGGGTGCCGGTCAGCCCCAGCATTTT
CASSARGQGAGQPQHF
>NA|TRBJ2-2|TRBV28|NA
TGTGCCAGCAGTCCAGATTGGGGATCGACCGGGGAGCTGTTTTTT
CASSPDWGSTGELFF
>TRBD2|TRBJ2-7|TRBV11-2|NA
TGTGCCAGCAGCTTAGGCCCGGGACTAGCGGCACTCTCCTACGAGCAGTACTTC
CASSLGPGLAALSYEQYF
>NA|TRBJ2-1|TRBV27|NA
TGTGCCAGCAGTTTTTCTGTTGGGTTGAATGAGCAGTTCTTC
CASSFSVGLNEQFF
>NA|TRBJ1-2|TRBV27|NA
TGTGCCAGCAGTTTGTGGGCAGACTATGGCTACACCTTC
CASSLWADYGYTF
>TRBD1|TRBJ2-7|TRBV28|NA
TGTGCCAGCAGGGACAGGATTAGGCCCTACGAGCAGTACTTC
CASRDRIRPYEQYF
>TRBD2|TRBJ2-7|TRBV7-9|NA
TGTGCCAGCAGCTTAGAGCTGCGGGGGACGTACGAGCAGTACTTC
CASSLELRGTYEQYF
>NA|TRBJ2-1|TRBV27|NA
TGTGCCAGCAGTAGGGGGAGCTCCTACAATGAGCAGTTCTTC
CASSRGSSYNEQFF
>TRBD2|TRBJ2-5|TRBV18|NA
TGTGCCAGCTCACCCCCCGGCGCGGGGGCCCAGTACTTC
CASSPPGAGAQYF